Listed below are T cell receptor beta chains from one sample, sequenced in a study of blood T cell repertoires in COVID-19. Assay used: immunoSEQ multiplex PCR; TCRdb lists only in-frame clones, some missing. The repertoire holds around 300,000 clones, with around nine tenths as singletons. The sample consisted of peripheral blood. The receptors were gathered from a woman aged 35 to 49 who had recovered from COVID-19. Both conserved end residues are part of each CDR3. Each record gives: V gene, D gene, J gene, clone size, CDR3 DNA, CDR3 protein. D genes are given only for firm matches. Size is stated for part of the rows, as once, few or many counts, or as a class when the clone is expanded.

v_call: TRBV7-9
d_call: TRBD1
j_call: TRBJ1-2
clone_size: .
cdr3_nt: TGTGCCAGCAGCCCAGGGGGCTATGACTATGGCTACACCTTC
cdr3_aa: CASSPGGYDYGYTF

v_call: TRBV29-1
d_call: .
j_call: TRBJ2-7
clone_size: .
cdr3_nt: TGCAGCGTCGATCCTCGAGCTACGGGCGAGCAGTACTTC
cdr3_aa: CSVDPRATGEQYF

v_call: TRBV9
d_call: .
j_call: TRBJ2-1
clone_size: .
cdr3_nt: TGTGCCAGCAGCGCGTACAGGGAAGAGTCTCCTGACAATGAGCAGTTCTTC
cdr3_aa: CASSAYREESPDNEQFF

v_call: TRBV28
d_call: TRBD1
j_call: TRBJ1-5
clone_size: .
cdr3_nt: TGTGCCAGCAGTGTACCGGGACAGGGGTTCGGTCAGCCCCAGCATTTT
cdr3_aa: CASSVPGQGFGQPQHF

v_call: TRBV13
d_call: .
j_call: TRBJ2-3
clone_size: .
cdr3_nt: TGTGCCAGCAGCTTATTCGTCCGGGGGGCGGGTGATACGCAGTATTTT
cdr3_aa: CASSLFVRGAGDTQYF

v_call: TRBV3-1/TRBV3-2
d_call: .
j_call: TRBJ2-2
clone_size: .
cdr3_nt: TGTGCCAGCAGCCAACTCCTAACCGCGAACACCGGGGAGCTGTTTTTT
cdr3_aa: CASSQLLTANTGELFF

v_call: TRBV24-1
d_call: .
j_call: TRBJ2-5
clone_size: .
cdr3_nt: TGTGCCACCAGCAGACAGGCTCAAGAGACCCAGTACTTC
cdr3_aa: CATSRQAQETQYF

v_call: TRBV29-1
d_call: TRBD1
j_call: TRBJ1-4
clone_size: .
cdr3_nt: TGCAGCGTTGAAGCTCCGGGACAGGGTAATGAAAAACTGTTTTTT
cdr3_aa: CSVEAPGQGNEKLFF

v_call: TRBV29-1
d_call: TRBD1
j_call: TRBJ1-4
clone_size: few
cdr3_nt: TGCAGCGTGGGGGGGACAGGGACTAATGAAAAACTGTTTTTT
cdr3_aa: CSVGGTGTNEKLFF

v_call: TRBV27
d_call: .
j_call: TRBJ2-1
clone_size: .
cdr3_nt: TGTGCCAGCATTTACAAAGTCTACAATGAGCAGTTCTTC
cdr3_aa: CASIYKVYNEQFF

v_call: TRBV7-9
d_call: .
j_call: TRBJ2-1
clone_size: .
cdr3_nt: TGTGCCAGCAGCCCGTACAATGAGCAGTTCTTC
cdr3_aa: CASSPYNEQFF

v_call: TRBV5-6
d_call: .
j_call: TRBJ2-1
clone_size: .
cdr3_nt: TGTGCCAGCAGCTCCCCGTATAGCGGCCCCGAGCAGTTCTTC
cdr3_aa: CASSSPYSGPEQFF

v_call: TRBV7-2
d_call: .
j_call: TRBJ1-2
clone_size: .
cdr3_nt: TGTGCCAGCAGCTTAGATACAGGGAACTATGGCTACACCTTC
cdr3_aa: CASSLDTGNYGYTF

v_call: TRBV7-6
d_call: TRBD1
j_call: TRBJ1-1
clone_size: few
cdr3_nt: TGTGCCAGCAGCTTAGTGACAGGGGCCAGGACTGAAGCTTTCTTT
cdr3_aa: CASSLVTGARTEAFF

v_call: TRBV18
d_call: .
j_call: TRBJ2-3
clone_size: .
cdr3_nt: TGTGCCAGCTCGCATCTCCGGGACTCTCCTAGCACAGATACGCAGTATTTT
cdr3_aa: CASSHLRDSPSTDTQYF